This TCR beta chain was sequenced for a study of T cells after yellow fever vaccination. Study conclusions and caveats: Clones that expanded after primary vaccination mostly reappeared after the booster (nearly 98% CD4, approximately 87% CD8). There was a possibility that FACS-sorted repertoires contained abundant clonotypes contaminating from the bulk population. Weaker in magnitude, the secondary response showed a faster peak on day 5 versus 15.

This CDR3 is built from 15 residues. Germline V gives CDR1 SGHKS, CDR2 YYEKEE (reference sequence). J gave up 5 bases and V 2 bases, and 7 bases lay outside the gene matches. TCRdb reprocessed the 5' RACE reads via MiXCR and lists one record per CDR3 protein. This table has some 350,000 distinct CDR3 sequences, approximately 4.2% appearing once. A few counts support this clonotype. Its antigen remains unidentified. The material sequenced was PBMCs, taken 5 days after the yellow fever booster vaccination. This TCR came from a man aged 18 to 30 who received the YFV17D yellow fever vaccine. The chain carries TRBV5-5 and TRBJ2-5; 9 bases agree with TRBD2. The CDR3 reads CASSFSAGGTETQYF. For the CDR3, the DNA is TGTGCCAGCAGCTTTTCAGCGGGGGGTACGGAGACCCAGTACTTC. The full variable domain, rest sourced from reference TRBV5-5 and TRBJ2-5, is DAGVTQSPTHLIKTRGQQVTLRCSPISGHKSVSWYQQVLGQGPQFIFQYYEKEERGRGNFPDRFSARQFPNYSSELNVNALLLGDSALYLCASSFSAGGTETQYFGPGTRLLVL.